What follows is one TCR beta chain and its context. The antigen remains undetermined. TCRdb's copy holds only in-frame clones and misses some; the assay was immunoSEQ multiplex PCR. The sample carries over 80,000 clones, roughly 80% recorded once. This record belongs to a study of vaccination effects on CD4 cells after COVID-19. In the ViraFEST assay, antigen-specific CD4+ clonotypes were identified by expansion after peptide-pool stimulation. The culture ran for nine to ten days, and then CD4+ T cells were isolated. Of the BNT162b2 and mRNA-1273 vaccines, participants received two doses of one or the other. Prior SARS-CoV-2 infection was absent in the vaccine recipients, as shown by negative nucleocapsid antibodies. CDR3 size: 14 residues. Germline V CDR1 and CDR2: KGHSH, LQKENI. Trimming removed 6 bases from V and 6 bases from J; junction bases left unmatched: 9.

The chain combines TRBV18 with TRBJ1-2, with TRBD1 matching 8 bases. Material: CD4+ T cells from PBMCs cultured with HCoV-OC43 spike peptides, obtained after COVID-19 vaccination. Stated subset: HCoV-OC43 spike overlapping peptide pool stimulation. This receptor was taken from a human donor who received a COVID-19 vaccine. CDR3 sequence: CASSRDRTKDGYTF. The CDR3 bases are TGTGCCAGCTCTCGGGACAGGACAAAGGATGGCTACACCTTC.